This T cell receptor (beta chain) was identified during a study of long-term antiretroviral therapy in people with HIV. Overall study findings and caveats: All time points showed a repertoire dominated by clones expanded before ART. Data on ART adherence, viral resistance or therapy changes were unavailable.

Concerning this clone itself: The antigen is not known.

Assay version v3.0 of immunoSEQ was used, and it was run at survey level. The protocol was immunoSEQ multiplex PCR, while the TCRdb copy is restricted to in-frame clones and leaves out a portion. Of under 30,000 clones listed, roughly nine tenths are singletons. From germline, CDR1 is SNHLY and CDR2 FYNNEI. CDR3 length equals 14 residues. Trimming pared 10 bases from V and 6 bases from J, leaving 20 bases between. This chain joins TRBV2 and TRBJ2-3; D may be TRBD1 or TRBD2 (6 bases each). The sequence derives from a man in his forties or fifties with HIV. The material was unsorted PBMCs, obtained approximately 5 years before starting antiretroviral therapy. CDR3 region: CATFAGGPDDTQYF. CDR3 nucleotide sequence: TGTGCCACTTTTGCCGGGGGCCCCGATGATACGCAGTATTTT.